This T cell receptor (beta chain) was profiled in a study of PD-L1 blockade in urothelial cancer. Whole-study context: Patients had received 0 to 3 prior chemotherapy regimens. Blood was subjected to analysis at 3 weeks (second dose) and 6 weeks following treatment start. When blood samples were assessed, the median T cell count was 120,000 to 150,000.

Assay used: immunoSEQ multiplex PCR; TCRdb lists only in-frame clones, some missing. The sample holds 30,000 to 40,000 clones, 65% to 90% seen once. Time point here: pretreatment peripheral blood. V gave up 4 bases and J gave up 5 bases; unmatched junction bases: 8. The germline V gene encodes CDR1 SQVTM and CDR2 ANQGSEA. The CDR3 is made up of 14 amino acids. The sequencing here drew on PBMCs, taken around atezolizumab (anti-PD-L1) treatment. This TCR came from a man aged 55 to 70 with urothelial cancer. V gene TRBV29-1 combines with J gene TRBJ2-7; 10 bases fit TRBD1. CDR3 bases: TGCAGCGTTGGGGTGGGGGACAGGGGCCACGAGCAGTACTTC. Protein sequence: CSVGVGDRGHEQYF.